The T cell receptor beta chain under discussion was sequenced for a study of metastatic and nonmetastatic thyroid tumors. Study in general: Across blood and tumor or nodule tissue, repertoires from malignant and benign thyroid patients were compared with one another.

Study outcomes and limitations: Significantly greater TCR beta diversity was reportedly found in malignant thyroid tumors than in benign nodules (in blood and tumor).

Concerning this clone: Its target is not known.

As originally analysed: Between-group CDR3 differences, defined by clinicopathological status, yielded a distant-metastasis classifier for papillary thyroid cancer. TCRdb reprocessed the PCR reads using MiXCR. Here the V and J calls rest on TCRdb's processing, not on the authors' analysis. The repertoire includes roughly 30,000 clones, around 20% of them detected once, and about 7.8% sits in the top ten. The CDR3 spans 14 residues. V was clipped by 6 bases and J by 4 bases; unmatched bases: 4. Germline CDR1 DFQATT, CDR2 SNEGSKA (reference sequence). None of the patients had undergone any treatment ahead of thyroid surgery.

This TCR was sampled from a female donor with papillary thyroid cancer or a benign thyroid nodule (not recorded which). Some clones in this sample may be carry-over from other donors' samples. V is TRBV20-1 and J is TRBJ2-3, with TRBD2 matching over 13 bases. Sequenced: blood. As DNA, the CDR3 is TGCAGTGCAGAAACTAGCGGGGGGGCAGATACGCAGTATTTT. It encodes CSAETSGGADTQYF.